This T cell receptor beta chain was profiled in a study of cytomegalovirus exposure and HLA in healthy donors. For this clone: Its antigen is unidentified.

Study-wide findings and caveats: The study recorded over 150 TCR beta chains that were cytomegalovirus-associated.

Assay: immunoSEQ multiplex PCR; the TCRdb copy retains only in-frame clones and omits some. The sample has under 150,000 clones, 70% to 90% seen once. This CDR3 is built from 17 residues. Germline assignment: CDR1 LGHNA and CDR2 YSLEER. V was pared by 4 bases and J by 0 bases, with 13 bases between. The sequenced material came from PBMCs. The chain joins TRBV4-3 to TRBJ1-6; D is possibly TRBD1 (6 bases). This TCR was sampled from a woman aged 18-29 years in good health and CMV-seropositive. As DNA, the CDR3 is TGCGCCAGCAGCCCACAGGGCCTACTCTCCTATAATTCACCCCTCCACTTT. Its protein is CASSPQGLLSYNSPLHF.